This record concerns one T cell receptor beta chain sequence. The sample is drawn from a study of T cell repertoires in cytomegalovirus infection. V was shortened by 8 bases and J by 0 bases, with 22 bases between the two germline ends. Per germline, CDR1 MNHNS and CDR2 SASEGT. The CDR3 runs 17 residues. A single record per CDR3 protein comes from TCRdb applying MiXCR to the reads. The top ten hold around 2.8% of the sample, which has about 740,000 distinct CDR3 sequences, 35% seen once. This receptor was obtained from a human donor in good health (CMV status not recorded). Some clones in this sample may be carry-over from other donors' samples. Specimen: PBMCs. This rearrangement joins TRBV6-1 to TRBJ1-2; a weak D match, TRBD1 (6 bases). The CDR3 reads CASPKRGENGSNYGYTF. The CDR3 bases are TGTGCCAGCCCCAAAAGGGGGGAGAACGGCTCTAACTATGGCTACACCTTC.